Following are 5 T cell receptor beta chains from one sample sequenced in a study of blood T cell repertoires in COVID-19. The repertoire was sequenced with immunoSEQ multiplex PCR; TCRdb's copy has only in-frame clones and lacks some. The sample contains 75,000 to 90,000 clones, 70% to 90% of which appear only once. The sample comprised peripheral blood. The receptors come from a human donor in a cohort sampled during active COVID-19.

The rearrangement joins TRBV27 to TRBJ1-1; 7 positions agree with TRBD1. The J segment lost 1 base and the V segment lost 6 bases, leaving 8 bases of the junction unmatched. CDR3 length: 15 amino acids. CDR1 and CDR2 (germline): MNHEY, SMNVEV (reference sequence). CDR3 DNA sequence: TGTGCCAGCAGCCGAATAGACAGGGAGAACACTGAAGCTTTCTTT. Residues: CASSRIDRENTEAFF.

This clone was observed a handful of times. Distinct nucleotide sequences in the sample also encode this CDR3. CDR3 in amino acids: CASIPQGGSSYEQYF. The CDR3 DNA reads as TGTGCCAGCATCCCTCAGGGTGGCAGCTCCTACGAGCAGTACTTC. The chain uses TRBV28 and TRBJ2-7, with D possibly matching TRBD1 (5 bases). Deletions cut 7 bases from V and 0 bases from J, with 16 bases between. The CDR3 is 15 amino acids. CDR1 and CDR2 (germline): MDHEN, SYDVKM.

This clone has only one observation. The chain links TRBV3-1 (or the pseudogene TRBV3-2) to TRBJ2-3; 9 bases line up with TRBD2. Germline values: CDR1 LGHDT, CDR2 YNNKEL (reference sequence). The ends lost 3 bases at V and 4 bases at J; junction bases unmatched: 5. This CDR3 comprises 15 residues. The CDR3 nucleotides read TGTGCCAGCAGCCAGTTAGCGGGGGTGCCAGATACGCAGTATTTT. Translation: CASSQLAGVPDTQYF.

CDR3: CSVVGGSYEQYF. The CDR3 coding sequence is TGCAGCGTTGTAGGGGGCTCCTACGAGCAGTACTTC. The rearrangement joins TRBV29-1 to TRBJ2-7; D is possibly TRBD1 (6 bases). The CDR3 spans 12 residues. Germline V gene lookup returns CDR1 SQVTM and CDR2 ANQGSEA. The V gene lost 4 bases and the J gene lost 0 bases, with 7 bases spanning the gap.

The J gene is TRBJ2-2, the V gene TRBV5-1, with 9 nucleotides matching TRBD1. CDR1 is SGHRS, CDR2 YFSETQ, per germline. The CDR3 runs 15 residues. The V and J ends lost 1 base and 7 bases, in that order; junction bases with no gene match: 5. The CDR3 loop is CASSLTTGGYGELFF. In DNA form, the CDR3 reads TGCGCCAGCAGCTTGACGACAGGGGGATACGGGGAGCTGTTTTTT.